This T cell receptor (beta chain) emerged from a study of T cells expressing NK-cell markers. Overall study: Seven sequenced donors out of eight were HCMV-seropositive, one seronegative. Study findings and constraints: Of CD8+ T cells, roughly 1.0-8% belonged to dominant NKG2C+ clonotypes in five to seven donors.

On this clonotype itself: What it binds is unknown.

There are 15 residues in the CDR3. Germline assignment: CDR1 SGHNT and CDR2 YYREEE (reference sequence). TCRdb derives one entry per CDR3 protein from the 5' RACE reads, leaving out DNA. The sample holds approximately 380,000 distinct CDR3 sequences. Material: blood T cells: a sorted CD56 or NKG2C T cell subset, CD4+ or CD8+ T cells, or bulk PBMC T cells (not recorded which). This receptor was obtained from a man aged 18-70 years in good health. V usage is TRBV5-4 and J usage is TRBJ2-3; no DNA is available, so the TRBD1 call from TCRdb remains unchecked. CDR3 loop: CASSLQGPLVDTQYF.